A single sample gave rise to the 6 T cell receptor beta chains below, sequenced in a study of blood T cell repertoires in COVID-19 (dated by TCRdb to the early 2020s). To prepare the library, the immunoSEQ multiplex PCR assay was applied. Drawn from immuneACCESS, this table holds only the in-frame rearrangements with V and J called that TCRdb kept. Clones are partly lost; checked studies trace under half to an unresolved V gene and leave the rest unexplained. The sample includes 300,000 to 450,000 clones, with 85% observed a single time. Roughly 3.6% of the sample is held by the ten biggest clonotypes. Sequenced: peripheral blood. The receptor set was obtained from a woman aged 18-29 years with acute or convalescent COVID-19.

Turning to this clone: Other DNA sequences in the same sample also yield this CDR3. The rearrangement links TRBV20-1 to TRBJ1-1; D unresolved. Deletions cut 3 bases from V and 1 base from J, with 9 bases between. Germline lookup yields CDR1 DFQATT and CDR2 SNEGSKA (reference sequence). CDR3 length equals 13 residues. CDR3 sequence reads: CSASSPGNTEAFF. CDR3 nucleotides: TGCAGTGCTAGTTCCCCAGGGAACACTGAAGCTTTCTTT.

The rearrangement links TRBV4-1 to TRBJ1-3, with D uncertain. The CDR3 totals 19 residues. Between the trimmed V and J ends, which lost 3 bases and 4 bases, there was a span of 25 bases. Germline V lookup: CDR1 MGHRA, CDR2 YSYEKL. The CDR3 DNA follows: TGCGCCAGCAGCCAGGCCAAGATCCCCGGACTGGCGGCGGGAAACACCATATATTTT. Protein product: CASSQAKIPGLAAGNTIYF.

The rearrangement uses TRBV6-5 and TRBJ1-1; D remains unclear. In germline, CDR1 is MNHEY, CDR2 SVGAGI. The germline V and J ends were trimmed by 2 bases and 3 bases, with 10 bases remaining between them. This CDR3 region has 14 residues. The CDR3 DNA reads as TGTGCCAGCAGTTACGGGCCCCTACACACTGAAGCTTTCTTT. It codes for CASSYGPLHTEAFF.

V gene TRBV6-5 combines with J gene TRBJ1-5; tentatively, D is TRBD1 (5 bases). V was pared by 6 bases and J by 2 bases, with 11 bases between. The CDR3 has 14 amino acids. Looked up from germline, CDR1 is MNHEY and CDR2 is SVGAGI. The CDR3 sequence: CASRNPGGNQPQHF. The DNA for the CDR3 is TGTGCCAGCAGAAACCCGGGGGGCAATCAGCCCCAGCATTTT.

CDR3 nucleotides: TGTGCCAGCTCATTGCAGTACCAAGAGACCCAGTACTTC. This codes for CASSLQYQETQYF. V is TRBV18 and J is TRBJ2-5; D is unresolved. The CDR3 spans 13 residues. V was pared by 5 bases and J by 0 bases, with 7 bases between. The germline V gene encodes CDR1 KGHSH and CDR2 LQKENI.

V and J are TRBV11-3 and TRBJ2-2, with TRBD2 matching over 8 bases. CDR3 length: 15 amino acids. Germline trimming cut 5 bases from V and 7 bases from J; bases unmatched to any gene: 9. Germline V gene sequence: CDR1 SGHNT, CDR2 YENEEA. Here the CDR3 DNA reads TGTGCCAGCAGCCAGAGCGGGAGCAGTAGCGGGGAGCTGTTTTTT. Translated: CASSQSGSSSGELFF.